The 26 T cell receptor beta chains listed next were all sequenced from one sample in a study of monozygotic twins with inflammatory bowel disease. TCRdb derives one entry per CDR3 protein from the 5' RACE reads, leaving out DNA. The listing records 150,000 to 200,000 distinct CDR3 sequences. The source material was blood. Receptors originate from a human donor with ulcerative colitis or Crohn's disease, or a healthy co-twin of an affected twin (not recorded which).

The J gene is TRBJ2-3, the V gene TRBV20-1; as DNA is missing, the TRBD1 call by TCRdb cannot be tested. Per germline, CDR1 DFQATT and CDR2 SNEGSKA (reference sequence). The CDR3 has 15 residues. CDR3 sequence: CSARDLVGNTDTQYF.

The rearrangement uses TRBV28 and TRBJ1-2; checking the TCRdb D call of TRBD1 is not possible without DNA. CDR3 length: 16 amino acids. Germline CDR1 MDHEN, CDR2 SYDVKM. The CDR3 is CASSSPKGGGIYGYTF.

V usage is TRBV7-2 and J usage is TRBJ2-2; the D call of TRBD1 rests on TCRdb alone, since no DNA is present to check it. This CDR3 region has 17 residues. Per the germline V gene, CDR1 is SGHTA and CDR2 is FQGNSA. CDR3 region: CASSRGLGTGVPGELFF.

The V call is TRBV7-2, the J call TRBJ2-1; TCRdb names TRBD2, which stays unverified in the absence of DNA. This CDR3 has 17 amino acids. Germline CDR1 reads SGHTA; CDR2 reads FQGNSA. The CDR3 reads CASSLQAGGPPYNEQFF. The full variable domain, its missing parts supplied by reference TRBV7-2 and TRBJ2-1, is GAGVSQSPSNKVTEKGKDVELRCDPISGHTALYWYRQSLGQGLEFLIYFQGNSAPDKSGLPSDRFSAERTGGSVSTLTIQRTQQEDSAVYLCASSLQAGGPPYNEQFFGPGTRLTVL.

The chain's CDR3 is CASSRGRGQYYEQYF. The rearrangement joins TRBV7-2 to TRBJ2-7. Germline CDR1 is SGHTA and CDR2 is FQGNSA. This CDR3 has 15 amino acids.

The chain joins TRBV12-3 or TRBV12-4 to TRBJ2-1. The CDR3 covers 14 residues. CDR3 sequence: CASSLESSYNEQFF.

This chain connects TRBV28 to TRBJ2-1; TCRdb outputs TRBD2, but without DNA this stays unchecked. This CDR3 comprises 18 residues. Germline lookup yields CDR1 MDHEN and CDR2 SYDVKM. The chain's CDR3 is CASSLGPLAGPLGDEQFF.

The chain has TRBV28 and TRBJ2-4; absent DNA, TCRdb's TRBD1 call cannot be checked. This CDR3 region has 12 residues. Germline-derived CDR1 and CDR2 are MDHEN and SYDVKM. CDR3 sequence: CAAQGQGDIQYF. Complete variable domain (other parts from reference TRBV28 and TRBJ2-4): DVKVTQSSRYLVKRTGEKVFLECVQDMDHENMFWYRQDPGLGLRLIYFSYDVKMKEKGDIPEGYSVSREKKERFSLILESASTNQTSMYLCAAQGQGDIQYFGAGTRLSVL.

This chain uses TRBV15 with TRBJ1-3. Germline-derived CDR1 and CDR2 are LNHNV and YYDKDF (reference sequence). This CDR3 region has 14 residues. This chain's CDR3 is CATRSPGSGNTIYF.

The chain employs TRBV7-2 and TRBJ2-1. The length of the CDR3 is 13 residues. Looked up from germline, CDR1 is SGHTA and CDR2 is FQGNSA. The CDR3: CASPNGPYNEQFF. The complete variable domain, with remaining parts taken from reference TRBV7-2 and TRBJ2-1, reads GAGVSQSPSNKVTEKGKDVELRCDPISGHTALYWYRQSLGQGLEFLIYFQGNSAPDKSGLPSDRFSAERTGGSVSTLTIQRTQQEDSAVYLCASPNGPYNEQFFGPGTRLTVL.

The genes are TRBV12-3 or TRBV12-4 and TRBJ1-5; checking the TCRdb D call of TRBD1 is not possible without DNA. This CDR3 has 18 residues. The CDR3 spells CASSPTIRDRGPGQPQHF.

The rearrangement links TRBV24-1 to TRBJ2-7. The CDR3 sequence is 11 residues long. Per germline, CDR1 KGHDR and CDR2 SFDVKD. The CDR3 reads CATNGDGEQYF.

This chain connects TRBV11-2 to TRBJ1-5; TCRdb proposes TRBD1, but this gene call is untestable without DNA. Germline V CDR1 and CDR2: SGHAT, FQNNGV. The CDR3 is 15 residues long. CDR3 residues: CASSFNSASNQPQHF.

V usage is TRBV5-6 and J usage is TRBJ2-5. The CDR3 is 12 residues long. CDR1 and CDR2 (germline): SGHDT, YYEEEE. The CDR3 reads CASSLGGATQYF.

The V and J genes are TRBV10-3 and TRBJ1-1. Germline V gives CDR1 ENHRY, CDR2 SYGVKD. The CDR3 consists of 12 residues. CDR3 sequence reads: CAISESGLESFF.

This chain links TRBV18 with TRBJ2-5; the D call from TCRdb, TRBD1, cannot be confirmed without DNA. CDR1 KGHSH and CDR2 LQKENI come from the germline V gene. The CDR3 extends over 14 amino acids. The CDR3 protein is CASSPKTGEETQYF. The whole variable domain, remainder taken from reference TRBV18 and TRBJ2-5, is NAGVMQNPRHLVRRRGQEARLRCSPMKGHSHVYWYRQLPEEGLKFMVYLQKENIIDESGMPKERFSAEFPKEGPSILRIQQVVRGDSAAYFCASSPKTGEETQYFGPGTRLLVL.

The chain combines TRBV6-1 with TRBJ1-5; TCRdb designates TRBD1, a call that cannot be tested without DNA. The V gene's germline CDR1 is MNHNS and CDR2 SASEGT. This CDR3 spans 15 amino acids. The chain's CDR3 is CASSPWTGARQPQHF.

V usage is TRBV6-5 and J usage is TRBJ1-3. This CDR3 is built from 16 residues. Germline CDR1 is MNHEY and CDR2 is SVGAGI. The CDR3 spells CASSYSKGFAGNTIYF.

The chain has TRBV6-5 and TRBJ2-2; TCRdb's D call, TRBD1, is unchecked because there is no DNA. The CDR3 is made up of 15 amino acids. Per the germline V gene, CDR1 is MNHEY and CDR2 is SVGAGI. CDR3 region: CASSYSQGARGELFF.

The gene calls are TRBV12-3 or TRBV12-4 and TRBJ2-1; the D gene TCRdb calls, TRBD1, cannot be checked with no DNA. The CDR3 is 12 amino acids. CDR3 region: CASSPGTNEQFF.

This chain connects TRBV6-2 or TRBV6-3 to TRBJ2-7; TCRdb proposes TRBD1, but this gene call is untestable without DNA. The CDR3 is made up of 14 amino acids. CDR1 and CDR2 (germline): MNHEY, SVGEGT. CDR3: CASSYPTGTYEQYF.

The CDR3 protein is CATSRGGLAGYNEQFF. The V call is TRBV15, the J call TRBJ2-1; TCRdb's D call of TRBD2 is untestable without DNA. The CDR3 covers 16 residues. Per germline, CDR1 LNHNV and CDR2 YYDKDF (reference sequence).

This sequence joins TRBV20-1 and TRBJ1-2; TCRdb's assignment of TRBD1 cannot be checked, as there is no DNA. The germline gives CDR1 DFQATT, CDR2 SNEGSKA (reference sequence). CDR3 size: 17 residues. This CDR3 is CSARVPFVGGADYGYTF.

The gene calls are TRBV7-9 and TRBJ2-1. CDR1 SEHNR and CDR2 FQNEAQ come from the germline V gene (reference sequence). The CDR3 loop spans 13 amino acids. This chain's CDR3 is CAGEAQTDNEQFF.

The V and J genes are TRBV7-2 and TRBJ1-3; with no DNA, the TCRdb D assignment of TRBD1 cannot be verified. The CDR3 length is 15 residues. Germline V gene lookup returns CDR1 SGHTA and CDR2 FQGNSA. The chain's CDR3 is CASSRDSSSGNTIYF.

The chain joins TRBV11-3 to TRBJ2-1; TCRdb selects TRBD2, and the lack of DNA leaves this call unchecked. The germline V gene has CDR1 SGHNT and CDR2 YENEEA. CDR3 length: 16 amino acids. This chain's CDR3 is CASSSTRLIGTPEQFF.